This is a list of T cell receptor beta chains from one sample in a study of T cell responses to AZD1222 COVID-19 vaccine. Repertoires were generated with immunoSEQ multiplex PCR, while TCRdb's copy carries only in-frame clones and drops some. The data show fewer than 110,000 clones, less than 95% seen once. The sample consisted of peripheral blood, taken on day 0 of AZD1222 vaccination. The receptors originated from an adult in good health. Both conserved end residues are trimmed from each CDR3. Where a row states a size, it is once, few, many or the class of an expanded clone; other rows omit it.

TRBV19 once 13 ASSRDSGSPNEQF
TRBV7-8 NA 13 ASSFNSGGTYEQY
TRBV4-1 NA 13 ASSQEGIVSYGYT
TRBV5-1 NA 12 ASSSTGQGGELF
TRBV7-9 NA 13 ASSLGDSSTDTQY
TRBV4-3 NA 13 ASSRHRQGPYEQY
TRBV6-5 NA 11 ASSYSAGRPQH
TRBV7-2 once 14 ASSSDRLAGVYEQY
TRBV5-1 NA 11 ASSLGGNTEAF
TRBV7-8 NA 13 ASSWGGPERETQY
TRBV19 few 11 ASSALLGGEQF
TRBV19 NA 13 ASSSHRSGANVLT
TRBV2 NA 11 AGGRGSAGGAF
TRBV15 NA 14 ATNTGVSLNDYGYT
TRBV7-2 NA 13 ASSQQTSGLDTQY
TRBV9 few 13 ASSVESRVTGELF
TRBV5-5 NA 10 ASSLVDGEQF
TRBV9 NA 17 ASSVAGSPGTPSTDTQY
TRBV29-1 NA 9 SVQVGDEQF
TRBV19 NA 13 ASKIRTMNTGELF
TRBV10-2 NA 10 ASSERGDGYT
TRBV6-1 NA 14 ASSELRRGLGQPQH
TRBV18 NA 12 ASSPREGSYEQY
TRBV27 once 9 ASGKQETQY
TRBV7-8 NA 13 ASSLGRLDNSPLH
TRBV7-3 once 14 ASSLMSGANTGELF
TRBV6-1 NA 13 ASSEHLSGANVLT
TRBV18 NA 12 ASSEQGKDQPQH
TRBV10-3 NA 15 AISESIIDREYQPQH